The clone carrying this T cell receptor beta chain has at least ten counts. What it recognizes is unknown. This entry comes from a study of T-cell reconstitution after alpha-beta-depleted transplantation in children. Preparation of the TCRbeta library was carried out with unique molecular identifiers. TCRdb called the PCR reads again in MiXCR, with one record for every CDR3 protein. This repertoire shows 97,000 or so distinct CDR3 sequences, over 6% found once; its top ten account for roughly 17%. This CDR3 contains 19 residues. Germline-derived CDR1 and CDR2 are SGHAT and FQNNGV. Trimming took 4 bases from V and 4 from J; bases not matched to a gene: 22. General observations from the study: Most T-cell counts and diversity one year after the transplant came from T cells that were newly produced.

Sequencing used PBMCs, obtained before TCRalphabeta/CD19-depleted stem cell transplant. The V and J genes are TRBV11-2 and TRBJ2-7, with TRBD2 identical over 7 bases. This clonotype originated in a boy aged 2-15 years with acute lymphoblastic leukemia, due to receive a stem cell transplant. The CDR3: CASSSLTSEGPRERYEQYF. The CDR3 coding sequence is TGTGCCAGCAGCTCCCTCACTAGCGAGGGTCCCCGGGAGAGGTACGAGCAGTACTTC.